The T cell receptor beta chain under discussion was sequenced for a study of T cell responses to AZD1222 COVID-19 vaccine. Study at large: Second-dose intervals of approximately 4 or approximately 12 weeks were pooled.

Study findings and constraints: Clonal diversity was possibly underestimated; the donors were predominantly white British and more often female. Spike-specific TCR breadth rose after two AZD1222 doses, and depth rose as well. Repertoire sampling happened only post peak T cell response.

Germline values: CDR1 LNHNV, CDR2 YYDKDF (reference sequence). The CDR3 has 15 residues. The V end was cut by 4 bases, the J end by 5 bases, with 17 bases between. The repertoire was sequenced with immunoSEQ multiplex PCR; TCRdb's copy has only in-frame clones and lacks some. The repertoire holds 66,000 or so clones, with more than 85% as singletons. On this clone itself: Its antigen is not known.

This clonotype was sampled from an adult in good health. This chain uses TRBV15 with TRBJ1-2; tentatively, D is TRBD1 (6 bases). Sample: peripheral blood, taken on day 0 of AZD1222 vaccination. The CDR3 nucleotides read TGTGCCACCAGCACTGAGGCCCCCGGACAGTATGGCTACACCTTC. Its protein is CATSTEAPGQYGYTF.